The 27 T cell receptor beta chains listed next were all sequenced from one sample in a study of PD-1 blockade in classical Hodgkin lymphoma. Generated by immunoSEQ multiplex PCR, the TCRdb table keeps only in-frame clones and is missing some. The sample records about 15,000 clones, less than 75% being singletons. Stated time point: cycle 4 day 1 (C4D1), after five to seven weeks of nivolumab. Each patient experienced a relapse that followed autologous stem cell transplantation, and brentuximab vedotin exposure varied. The sample consisted of peripheral blood mononuclear cells (PBMCs), taken before the fourth cycle of nivolumab. The receptor source for this set is a human donor with classical Hodgkin lymphoma.

The chain couples TRBV18 to TRBJ1-2; tentatively, D is TRBD1 (5 bases). Germline loops: CDR1 KGHSH, CDR2 LQKENI. This CDR3 spans 12 amino acids. Trimming removed 3 bases at V and 9 bases at J, with 11 bases between. Here the CDR3 reads CASSPWGESYTF. The DNA of the CDR3 is TGTGCCAGCTCACCGTGGGGGGAGAGCTACACCTTC.

V and J are TRBV27 and TRBJ2-1, with D tentatively TRBD2 (6 bases). This CDR3 is built from 17 residues. Germline assignment: CDR1 MNHEY and CDR2 SMNVEV (reference sequence). Trimming shortened V by 8 bases and J by 2 bases, and 22 bases separated the two germline ends. The CDR3: CASAPGAGPPAYNEQFF. CDR3 nucleotide sequence: TGTGCCAGCGCACCGGGAGCCGGGCCTCCCGCCTACAATGAGCAGTTCTTC.

The chain links TRBV7-9 to TRBJ2-1; 7 nucleotides align to TRBD2. Germline CDR1 reads SEHNR; CDR2 reads FQNEAQ (reference sequence). Trimming took 5 bases from V and 2 from J; bases not matched to a gene: 12. The length of the CDR3 is 17 residues. The CDR3: CASSQRILAGAYNEQFF. The CDR3 DNA reads TGTGCCAGCAGCCAGAGAATCCTGGCGGGGGCCTACAATGAGCAGTTCTTC. Full variable domain (missing parts from reference TRBV7-9 and TRBJ2-1): DTGVSQNPRHKITKRGQNVTFRCDPISEHNRLYWYRQTLGQGPEFLTYFQNEAQLEKSRLLSDRFSAERPKGSFSTLEIQRTEQGDSAMYLCASSQRILAGAYNEQFFGPGTRLTVL.

This CDR3 is CSVRGTRNTEAFF. The CDR3 nucleotides read TGCAGCGTGAGAGGGACCCGGAACACTGAAGCTTTCTTT. The chain couples TRBV29-1 to TRBJ1-1, with D possibly TRBD1 on 5 matching bases. The ends were cut back, 6 bases at V and 1 base at J, with 12 bases in the middle. CDR1 is SQVTM and CDR2 is ANQGSEA in the germline V gene. The CDR3 spans 13 residues.

This clone came up a few times. CDR3 sequence reads: CASSSLAGVGETQYF. CDR3 nucleotide sequence: TGTGCCAGCAGCTCACTAGCGGGAGTGGGGGAGACCCAGTACTTC. The chain has TRBV11-2 and TRBJ2-5, with 11 bases fitting TRBD2. CDR1 and CDR2 (germline): SGHAT, FQNNGV. The CDR3 contains 15 residues. V gave up 4 bases and J gave up 5 bases; unmatched junction bases: 6.

CDR3 nucleotides: TGTGCCAGTAAGATGGGGACAGGGTCCTACAATGAGCAGTTCTTC. This sequence encodes CASKMGTGSYNEQFF. The V gene is TRBV19, the J gene TRBJ2-1; 9 bases align to TRBD1. The V gene's germline CDR1 is LNHDA and CDR2 SQIVND (reference sequence). The CDR3 is made up of 15 amino acids. The trim removed 7 bases at V and 1 base at J, leaving 5 bases unmatched.

The chain combines TRBV27 with TRBJ2-7; 9 positions agree with TRBD1. Germline lookup yields CDR1 MNHEY and CDR2 SMNVEV (reference sequence). J was trimmed by 5 bases and V by 5 bases; bases with no gene match: 4. This CDR3 has 13 residues. The CDR3 sequence is CASSRDRVHEQYF. In nucleotides, the CDR3 is TGTGCCAGCAGTCGGGACAGGGTCCACGAGCAGTACTTC.

This chain connects TRBV27 to TRBJ2-1; 7 bases map to TRBD2. CDR1 and CDR2 (germline): MNHEY, SMNVEV (reference sequence). The length of the CDR3 is 14 residues. V trimming: 7 bases; J trimming: 8 bases; junction bases outside the gene matches: 11. The CDR3 DNA sequence: TGTGCCAGCACCCACGGCGGGAGCTTTGATGAGCAGTTCTTC. Its protein product is CASTHGGSFDEQFF.

This rearrangement joins TRBV5-4 to TRBJ2-5; TRBD1 is a possible D gene (5 bases). The tail of the sequence fits TRBJ2-7 better, so the J call may be wrong. This CDR3 is 13 amino acids long. Germline CDR1 reads SGHNT; CDR2 reads YYREEE (reference sequence). CDR3 sequence reads: CASSLEAGNEQYF. The DNA of the CDR3 is TGTGCCAGCAGCTTGGAGGCAGGGAACGAGCAGTACTTC.

This clone was found a few times. The J gene is TRBJ2-6, the V gene TRBV30; TRBD1 might be the D (6 bases). Germline V gene lookup returns CDR1 GTSNPN and CDR2 SVGIG (reference sequence). Trimming cost V 2 bases and J 2 bases, with 7 bases left between them. The CDR3 extends over 14 amino acids. The CDR3 region is CAWSYRAGANVLTF. CDR3 coding DNA: TGTGCCTGGAGTTACAGGGCTGGGGCCAACGTCCTGACTTTC.

The chain joins TRBV27 to TRBJ2-7, with 12 bases lining up with TRBD1. The CDR3 is made up of 14 amino acids. With 6 bases clipped from V and 6 bases from J, the junction kept 6 bases outside the gene matches. Germline V gene data show CDR1 as MNHEY and CDR2 as SMNVEV (reference sequence). The chain's CDR3 is CASRSRDRGPEQYF. The CDR3 DNA reads as TGTGCCAGCAGATCCCGGGACAGGGGGCCCGAGCAGTACTTC.

The chain has TRBV6-1 and TRBJ2-7; D ambiguous. V was shortened by 3 bases and J by 3 bases, with 9 bases between the two germline ends. The germline gives CDR1 MNHNS, CDR2 SASEGT. There are 13 residues in the CDR3. The CDR3 region has the DNA TGTGCCAGCAGTGAGCTTACCGGCTACGAGCAGTACTTC. Encoded protein: CASSELTGYEQYF.

The genes are TRBV27 and TRBJ1-6; a possible D gene is TRBD1 (5 bases). The CDR3 contains 14 residues. Germline V gene sequence: CDR1 MNHEY, CDR2 SMNVEV (reference sequence). V lost 4 bases, J lost 11 bases, and 15 bases lay in between. The CDR3: CASSSSPPRAPLHF. CDR3 in DNA: TGTGCCAGCAGTTCCTCCCCCCCCAGGGCACCCCTCCACTTT.

V gene TRBV5-1 combines with J gene TRBJ2-2; TRBD1 agrees at 8 bases. With V trimmed by 1 base and J by 5 bases, 4 bases remained unmatched. The CDR3 extends over 15 amino acids. Germline CDR1 SGHRS, CDR2 YFSETQ. In DNA, the CDR3 is TGCGCCAGCAGCTTGCAGGGGGCGGGAACCGGGGAGCTGTTTTTT. Translation gives CASSLQGAGTGELFF.

The genes are TRBV29-1 and TRBJ2-5, with 7 bases fitting TRBD2. The J segment lost 5 bases and the V segment lost 4 bases, leaving 7 bases of the junction unmatched. The germline V gene has CDR1 SQVTM and CDR2 ANQGSEA. This CDR3 spans 13 amino acids. The CDR3 DNA is TGCAGCGTTGGGGTGGCAGCGGGGGAGACCCAGTACTTC. This translates into CSVGVAAGETQYF.

The V gene is TRBV7-9, the J gene TRBJ2-7; D is undetermined. Germline lookup yields CDR1 SEHNR and CDR2 FQNEAQ (reference sequence). This CDR3 contains 11 residues. V lost 8 bases to trimming and J lost 0 bases, with 5 bases between them. DNA for the CDR3: TGTGCCAGCGAAGCCTCCTACGAGCAGTACTTC. Residues: CASEASYEQYF.

This clone was recorded only once. The chain combines TRBV10-2 with TRBJ2-2; D may be TRBD1 or TRBD2 (5 bases each). Per germline, CDR1 WSHSY and CDR2 SAAADI. The CDR3 is made up of 14 amino acids. V lost 4 bases to trimming and J lost 6 bases, with 12 bases between them. CDR3 bases: TGCGCCAGCAGTGCGGGACCAGGGTCCGGGGAGCTGTTTTTT. Translated, it gives CASSAGPGSGELFF.

The V and J genes are TRBV7-9 and TRBJ2-5; tentatively, D is TRBD1 (5 bases). The J call is uncertain, as TRBJ2-7 better fits the DNA end. The CDR3 contains 16 residues. CDR1 and CDR2 (germline): SEHNR, FQNEAQ (reference sequence). This CDR3 is CASSSPLAGPLGEQYF. DNA for the CDR3: TGTGCCAGCAGCTCACCGTTGGCAGGGCCGTTAGGCGAGCAGTACTTC.

The J gene is TRBJ1-2, the V gene TRBV7-6, with 8 bases aligning to TRBD1. The V gene end was trimmed by 5 bases and the J gene end by 6 bases; junction bases not matched to a gene: 2. Per the germline V gene, CDR1 is SGHVS and CDR2 is FNYEAQ. The CDR3 sequence is 12 residues long. The CDR3 DNA is TGTGCCAGCAGCCTACAGGGGGATGGCTACACCTTC. This gives the protein CASSLQGDGYTF.

The chain employs TRBV28 and TRBJ2-7, with 7 bases fitting TRBD2. The germline gives CDR1 MDHEN, CDR2 SYDVKM. Unmatched junction bases numbered 4, after V lost 4 bases and J lost 4 bases. This CDR3 is built from 13 residues. CDR3 residues: CASSSGEGYEQYF. In nucleotides, the CDR3 is TGTGCCAGCAGTTCGGGGGAGGGGTACGAGCAGTACTTC.

The J gene is TRBJ1-3, the V gene TRBV6-5; unclear D gene. Trimming left V 0 bases short and J 3 bases short, with 9 bases between. From germline, CDR1 is MNHEY and CDR2 SVGAGI. This CDR3 is built from 15 residues. CDR3 residues: CASSYSGQNGNTIYF. The CDR3 coding sequence is TGTGCCAGCAGTTACTCGGGCCAGAATGGAAACACCATATATTTT.

The chain combines TRBV6-5 with TRBJ1-2; D is uncertain. V lost 0 bases and J 6 bases, leaving 11 bases between the germline ends. Germline V gene data show CDR1 as MNHEY and CDR2 as SVGAGI. CDR3 length: 14 amino acids. DNA of the CDR3: TGTGCCAGCAGTTACTCGAGTTATGCGGATGGCTACACCTTC. It encodes CASSYSSYADGYTF.

J is TRBJ2-7 and V is TRBV28; unclear D gene. CDR1 is MDHEN, CDR2 SYDVKM, per germline. The V end was cut by 3 bases, the J end by 5 bases, with 5 bases between. The CDR3 is 11 amino acids. The CDR3 nucleotides are TGTGCCAGCAGTTTCGCAGACGAGCAGTACTTC. Translating gives CASSFADEQYF. The whole variable domain, filled in from reference TRBV28 and TRBJ2-7, reads DVKVTQSSRYLVKRTGEKVFLECVQDMDHENMFWYRQDPGLGLRLIYFSYDVKMKEKGDIPEGYSVSREKKERFSLILESASTNQTSMYLCASSFADEQYFGPGTRLTVT.

The V call is TRBV11-3, the J call TRBJ2-1; 12 bases are a match to TRBD2. The CDR3 extends over 15 amino acids. Germline V lookup: CDR1 SGHNT, CDR2 YENEEA. The junction had 2 bases not matched to a gene; V was cut back by 1 base and J by 7 bases. The CDR3 DNA is TGTGCCAGCAGCTTAGGACTAGCGGGAGTGAATGAGCAGTTCTTC. Protein product: CASSLGLAGVNEQFF.

The chain joins TRBV28 to TRBJ1-2, with D possibly being TRBD1 (6 bases). Germline V gene data show CDR1 as MDHEN and CDR2 as SYDVKM. Trimming stripped 4 bases from V and 8 bases from J, with 17 bases between. This CDR3 contains 14 residues. This chain's CDR3 is CASSYPDSPGGYTF. DNA for the CDR3: TGTGCCAGCAGTTATCCGGACAGTCCCGGGGGCTACACCTTC.

This clone was found a few times. V is TRBV7-6 and J is TRBJ1-1, with 9 bases that match TRBD1. The germline gives CDR1 SGHVS, CDR2 FNYEAQ. This CDR3 is 15 amino acids long. V lost 5 bases to trimming and J lost 4 bases; unmatched junction nucleotides: 8. This CDR3 is CASSLWTGEATEAFF. The CDR3 coding sequence is TGTGCCAGCAGCCTCTGGACAGGGGAGGCCACTGAAGCTTTCTTT.

This clone was seen only a few times. The chain uses TRBV29-1 and TRBJ1-1; D may be TRBD1 (5 bases). The germline gives CDR1 SQVTM, CDR2 ANQGSEA. This CDR3 contains 13 residues. V was shortened by 2 bases and J by 3 bases, with 10 bases between the two germline ends. The CDR3 sequence is CSVERQGDTEAFF. DNA for the CDR3: TGCAGCGTTGAACGGCAGGGTGACACTGAAGCTTTCTTT.